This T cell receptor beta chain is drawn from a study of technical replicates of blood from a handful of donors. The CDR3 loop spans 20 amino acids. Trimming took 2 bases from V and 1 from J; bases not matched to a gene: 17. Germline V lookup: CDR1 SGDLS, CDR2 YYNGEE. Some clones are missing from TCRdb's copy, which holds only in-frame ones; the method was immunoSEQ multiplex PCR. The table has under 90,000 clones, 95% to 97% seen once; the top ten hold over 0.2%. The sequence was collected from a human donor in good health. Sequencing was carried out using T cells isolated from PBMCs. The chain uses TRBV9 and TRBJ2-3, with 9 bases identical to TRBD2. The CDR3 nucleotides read TGTGCCAGCAGCGTGGCGACTCTAGCGGGAACGGCCATAGGCACAGATACGCAGTATTTT. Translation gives CASSVATLAGTAIGTDTQYF.